One sample yielded the 20 T cell receptor beta chains listed below, sequenced in a study of T-cell memory formation after mild COVID-19. Each CDR3 protein gets one entry after TCRdb re-called the 5' RACE reads with MiXCR. Of about 470,000 distinct CDR3 sequences listed, approximately 23% are singletons. Sample: PBMCs or a T cell subset sorted from them (not recorded which). These receptors all stem from an adult woman who had mild COVID-19 (a few samples of this study predate the infection). Cell type and time point are not known.

In its sample, this clonotype was seen a few times. This rearrangement joins TRBV6-2 or TRBV6-3 to TRBJ2-7; no clear D. CDR3 size: 13 residues. Trimming removed 7 bases at V and 1 base at J, with 11 bases between. Germline lookup yields CDR1 MNHEY and CDR2 SVGEGT. The CDR3 reads CASIHSYSYEQYF. As DNA, the CDR3 is TGTGCCAGCATCCACAGCTATTCCTACGAGCAGTACTTC.

This clonotype has only a few counts. The chain uses TRBV7-2 and TRBJ2-5; 8 bases agree with TRBD1. After removal of 5 bases from V and 5 bases from J, the junction contained 4 bases not matched to a gene. CDR1 and CDR2 from the germline V gene are SGHTA and FQGNSA. The CDR3 runs to 13 residues. CDR3 sequence (DNA): TGTGCCAGCAGCGGCGACAGGGGTGAGACCCAGTACTTC. The encoded protein is CASSGDRGETQYF.

This chain connects TRBV6-5 to TRBJ2-5, with 8 bases fitting TRBD1. The V gene's germline CDR1 is MNHEY and CDR2 SVGAGI. This CDR3 contains 16 residues. After removal of 7 bases from V and 5 bases from J, the junction contained 15 bases not matched to a gene. The CDR3 here is CASNNWQGADRETQYF. CDR3 nucleotide sequence: TGTGCCAGCAATAACTGGCAGGGGGCTGATCGGGAGACCCAGTACTTC.

The chain uses TRBV6-2 or TRBV6-3 and TRBJ2-7; D remains ambiguous. Germline V lookup: CDR1 MNHEY, CDR2 SVGEGT. CDR3 length equals 12 residues. V shed 4 bases and J shed 7 bases, with 11 bases lying between them. The CDR3 loop is CASSFSVWEQYF. The CDR3 region has the DNA TGTGCCAGCAGTTTCTCCGTATGGGAGCAGTACTTC.

The CDR3 here is CASSAGGSPYNEQFF. The CDR3 nucleotides are TGTGCCAGTAGCGCGGGTGGCTCCCCCTACAATGAGCAGTTCTTC. The chain has TRBV19 and TRBJ2-1; D might be TRBD2 (5 bases). Germline CDR1 reads LNHDA; CDR2 reads SQIVND (reference sequence). This CDR3 contains 15 residues. V lost 6 bases, J lost 2 bases, and 14 bases lay in between. Drawing the rest from reference TRBV19 and TRBJ2-1, the complete variable domain is DGGITQSPKYLFRKEGQNVTLSCEQNLNHDAMYWYRQDPGQGLRLIYYSQIVNDFQKGDIAEGYSVSREKKESFPLTVTSAQKNPTAFYLCASSAGGSPYNEQFFGPGTRLTVL.

This clonotype was picked up a small number of times. CDR3 amino acids: CASSRIQGSTDTQYF. CDR3 nucleotide sequence: TGCGCCAGCAGCCGTATACAGGGAAGCACAGATACGCAGTATTTT. The rearrangement links TRBV4-1 to TRBJ2-3, with TRBD1 as a possible D gene (6 bases). Germline V gene sequence: CDR1 MGHRA, CDR2 YSYEKL. The CDR3 length is 15 residues. The ends were cut back, 4 bases at V and 0 bases at J, with 11 bases in the middle.

J is TRBJ1-2 and V is TRBV4-2, with D maybe TRBD1 (5 bases). The CDR3 is 16 amino acids. V was pared by 2 bases and J by 7 bases, with 20 bases between. Germline CDR1 is LGHNA and CDR2 is YNFKEQ. CDR3 sequence reads: CASSQQVGGTFGGYTF. CDR3 nucleotide sequence: TGTGCCAGCAGCCAACAAGTGGGGGGAACTTTCGGTGGCTACACCTTC.

Many counts were recorded for this clonotype. The chain is built from TRBV5-1 and TRBJ2-5; 8 bases agree with TRBD1. The CDR3 runs to 16 residues. Germline lookup yields CDR1 SGHRS and CDR2 YFSETQ. The V segment lost 4 bases and the J segment 5 bases; nucleotides outside the gene matches: 13. DNA of the CDR3: TGCGCCAGCAGCCACGGACAGGGCGCAGCACAGGAGACCCAGTACTTC. Amino acids: CASSHGQGAAQETQYF. Complete variable domain (other parts from reference TRBV5-1 and TRBJ2-5): KAGVTQTPRYLIKTRGQQVTLSCSPISGHRSVSWYQQTPGQGLQFLFEYFSETQRNKGNFPGRFSGRQFSNSRSEMNVSTLELGDSALYLCASSHGQGAAQETQYFGPGTRLLVL.

The V call is TRBV5-3, the J call TRBJ2-1; the D gene is possibly TRBD2 (6 bases). TRBV5-3 is given ORF status, its function remaining uncertain. The CDR3 length is 19 residues. V lost 5 bases and J 5 bases, leaving 29 bases between the germline ends. CDR3 sequence reads: CARSSRALNRDLLNNEQFF. DNA for the CDR3: TGTGCCAGAAGTTCCCGGGCCCTAAACCGGGACTTGTTAAACAATGAGCAGTTCTTC.

The CDR3 nucleotides read TGTGCCAGCAGCTTGCTAGCGGGAGGGTTGCAGTTCTTC. It translates to CASSLLAGGLQFF. The rearrangement links TRBV5-4 to TRBJ2-1, with TRBD2 matching over 12 bases. Trimming cost V 1 base and J 12 bases; bases outside gene matches: 2. Per germline, CDR1 SGHNT and CDR2 YYREEE (reference sequence). The CDR3 is made up of 13 amino acids.

The V and J genes are TRBV6-6 and TRBJ2-1, with 8 positions matching TRBD1. This CDR3 has 21 amino acids. J lost 0 bases, V lost 2 bases, and 18 bases had no gene match. Germline V CDR1 and CDR2: MNHNY, SVGAGI (reference sequence). CDR3 protein: CASSYTHPEGQAFYSYNEQFF. CDR3 nucleotide sequence: TGTGCCAGCAGTTACACGCACCCCGAGGGACAGGCCTTTTACTCCTACAATGAGCAGTTCTTC.

The V call is TRBV4-2, the J call TRBJ1-2, with D perhaps matching TRBD1 (5 bases). The CDR3 consists of 15 residues. V dropped 4 bases and J dropped 2 bases, with 14 bases sitting between them. Germline V gives CDR1 LGHNA, CDR2 YNFKEQ. The CDR3: CASSLDGTSNYGYTF. The CDR3 bases are TGTGCCAGCAGCCTAGACGGGACGTCAAACTATGGCTACACCTTC.

V usage is TRBV5-1 and J usage is TRBJ2-7; 8 bases align to TRBD1. Losses at the gene ends were 1 base for V and 6 bases for J; bases not matched to a gene: 6. Per the germline V gene, CDR1 is SGHRS and CDR2 is YFSETQ. The CDR3 contains 14 residues. The CDR3 sequence: CASSLYDRGGEQYF. CDR3 coding DNA: TGCGCCAGCAGCTTGTACGACAGGGGCGGCGAGCAGTACTTC. Based on the CDR3 plus reference TRBV5-1 and TRBJ2-7, the full variable domain is KAGVTQTPRYLIKTRGQQVTLSCSPISGHRSVSWYQQTPGQGLQFLFEYFSETQRNKGNFPGRFSGRQFSNSRSEMNVSTLELGDSALYLCASSLYDRGGEQYFGPGTRLTVT.

The sample holds a few counts of this clonotype. This sequence joins TRBV12-5 and TRBJ2-2; TRBD1 is a possible D gene (6 bases). Between the trimmed V and J ends, which lost 3 bases and 6 bases, there was a span of 17 bases. Germline CDR1 LGHNT, CDR2 FRNRAP. This CDR3 region has 16 residues. The CDR3 coding sequence is TGTGCTAGTGGTTTTTTCCCTGGCGAGGGGGCCGGGGAGCTGTTTTTT. Protein: CASGFFPGEGAGELFF.

This clonotype showed up many times. The V call is TRBV7-2, the J call TRBJ2-7, with 8 bases matching TRBD1. V gave up 0 bases and J gave up 6 bases; unmatched junction bases: 4. The germline gives CDR1 SGHTA, CDR2 FQGNSA. The CDR3 spans 14 residues. The CDR3, as DNA: TGTGCCAGCAGCTTAGCCCAGGGGGCAGGCGAGCAGTACTTC. Its translation is CASSLAQGAGEQYF.

J is TRBJ1-1 and V is TRBV5-1; D may be TRBD1 (5 bases). Germline V gene sequence: CDR1 SGHRS, CDR2 YFSETQ. With 3 bases removed from V and 8 bases from J, the gap between germline ends came to 8 bases. The CDR3 has 11 residues. CDR3 amino acids: CASSSYREAFF. The CDR3 DNA follows: TGCGCCAGCAGCTCCTACAGGGAAGCTTTCTTT.

This clonotype was observed a handful of times. The V call is TRBV19, the J call TRBJ2-7; TRBD2 agrees at 7 bases. The CDR3 sequence is 19 residues long. Trimming removed 3 bases from V and 1 base from J; junction bases left unmatched: 18. Germline V lookup: CDR1 LNHDA, CDR2 SQIVND (reference sequence). In DNA form, the CDR3 reads TGTGCCAGTAGTATCTATTCGGTCGGGGCTAGCGGTAGTTCCTACGAGCAGTACTTC. This sequence encodes CASSIYSVGASGSSYEQYF. The variable domain in full, with the rest retrieved from reference TRBV19 and TRBJ2-7, is DGGITQSPKYLFRKEGQNVTLSCEQNLNHDAMYWYRQDPGQGLRLIYYSQIVNDFQKGDIAEGYSVSREKKESFPLTVTSAQKNPTAFYLCASSIYSVGASGSSYEQYFGPGTRLTVT.

V and J are TRBV12-3 or TRBV12-4 and TRBJ2-1, with 11 bases identical to TRBD1. The CDR3 is 16 residues long. The trim removed 4 bases at V and 2 bases at J, leaving 4 bases unmatched. CDR3: CASSSGTGGTYNEQFF. The CDR3 DNA sequence: TGTGCCAGCAGTTCCGGGACAGGGGGGACCTACAATGAGCAGTTCTTC.

The J gene is TRBJ2-7, the V gene TRBV5-1; 9 bases are a match to TRBD2. The germline V gene encodes CDR1 SGHRS and CDR2 YFSETQ. The V and J ends lost 4 bases and 2 bases, in that order; junction bases with no gene match: 4. There are 14 residues in the CDR3. The CDR3 bases are TGCGCCAGCAGCGTAGCGGGAGTAGCCTACGAGCAGTACTTC. Amino acid sequence: CASSVAGVAYEQYF.

This clonotype has a single count. The chain recombines TRBV24-1 with TRBJ2-2; D is unresolved. V was pared by 1 base and J by 4 bases, with 12 bases between. The germline V gene has CDR1 KGHDR and CDR2 SFDVKD. The CDR3 length is 16 residues. The CDR3 region has the DNA TGTGCCACCAGTGATTTCACCGGGCTCAGCACCGGGGAGCTGTTTTTT. This gives the protein CATSDFTGLSTGELFF.